These 5 T cell receptor beta chains came from one sample sequenced in a study of T cell clones after liver transplantation. The data were produced by immunoSEQ multiplex PCR, yet TCRdb's version contains in-frame clones alone and is incomplete. The top ten clones hold around 0.86% of a sample with some 120,000 clones, just over 90% of them seen once. Source: CD4+ T cells from blood, taken 12 months after liver transplant. Receptors originate from a human patient who received a liver transplant. Some T cells may have originated in the graft donor.

CDR3 residues: CAWRGIHSNYGYTF. The CDR3 bases are TGTGCCTGGAGAGGGATCCATTCTAACTATGGCTACACCTTC. The chain uses TRBV30 and TRBJ1-2, with D uncertain. This CDR3 has 14 amino acids. Between the trimmed V and J ends, which lost 3 bases and 0 bases, there was a span of 11 bases. Germline lookup yields CDR1 GTSNPN and CDR2 SVGIG (reference sequence).

CDR3 DNA: TGTGCCAGCAGGACAGGGTCTACCAACGTCCTGACTTTC. Its protein is CASRTGSTNVLTF. The chain recombines TRBV6-1 with TRBJ2-6; 7 bases map to TRBD1. CDR1 and CDR2 (germline): MNHNS, SASEGT. This CDR3 comprises 13 residues. Trimming cost V 6 bases and J 8 bases; bases outside gene matches: 4.

The J gene is TRBJ2-1, the V gene TRBV18, with a possible D match to TRBD2 (6 bases). The V end lost 3 bases, the J end lost 4 bases, and 13 bases lay between the germline ends. The CDR3 sequence is 15 residues long. Per germline, CDR1 KGHSH and CDR2 LQKENI. The CDR3 is CASSPGLADYNEQFF. In DNA form, the CDR3 reads TGTGCCAGCTCACCGGGACTCGCCGATTACAATGAGCAGTTCTTC.

This chain joins TRBV7-9 and TRBJ2-7, with 8 nucleotides matching TRBD2. The CDR3 has 13 amino acids. V was clipped by 6 bases and J by 4 bases; unmatched bases: 5. Per germline, CDR1 SEHNR and CDR2 FQNEAQ (reference sequence). The CDR3 is CASSRSGSYEQYF. The CDR3 nucleotides read TGTGCCAGCAGTCGAAGCGGGAGTTACGAGCAGTACTTC.

The rearrangement links TRBV9 to TRBJ2-1; the match to TRBD2 covers 10 bases. This CDR3 has 15 residues. Germline values: CDR1 SGDLS, CDR2 YYNGEE. J was trimmed by 7 bases and V by 4 bases; bases with no gene match: 8. The CDR3 nucleotides read TGTGCCAGCAGCCCCGGGGCTAGCGGGAGTAATGAGCAGTTCTTC. Its translation is CASSPGASGSNEQFF.